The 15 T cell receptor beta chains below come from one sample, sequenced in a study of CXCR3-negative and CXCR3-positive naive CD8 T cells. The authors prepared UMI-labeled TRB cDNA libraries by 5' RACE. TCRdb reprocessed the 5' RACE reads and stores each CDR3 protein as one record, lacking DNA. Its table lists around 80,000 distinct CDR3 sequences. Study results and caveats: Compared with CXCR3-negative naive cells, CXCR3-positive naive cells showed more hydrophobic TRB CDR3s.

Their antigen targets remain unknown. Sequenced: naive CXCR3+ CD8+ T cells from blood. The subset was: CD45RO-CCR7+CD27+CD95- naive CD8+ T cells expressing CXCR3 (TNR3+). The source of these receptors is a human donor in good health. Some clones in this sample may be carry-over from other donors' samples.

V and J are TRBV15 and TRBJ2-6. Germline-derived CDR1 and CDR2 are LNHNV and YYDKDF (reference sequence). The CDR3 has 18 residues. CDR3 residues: CATSREAEALSGVNVLTF. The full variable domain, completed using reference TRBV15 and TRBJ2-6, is DAMVIQNPRYQVTQFGKPVTLSCSQTLNHNVMYWYQQKSSQAPKLLFHYYDKDFNNEADTPDNFQSRRPNTSFCFLDIRSPGLGDTAMYLCATSREAEALSGVNVLTFGAGSRLTVL.

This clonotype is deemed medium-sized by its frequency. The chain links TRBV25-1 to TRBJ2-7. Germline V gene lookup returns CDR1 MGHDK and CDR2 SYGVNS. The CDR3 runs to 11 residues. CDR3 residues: CASSVGYEQYF.

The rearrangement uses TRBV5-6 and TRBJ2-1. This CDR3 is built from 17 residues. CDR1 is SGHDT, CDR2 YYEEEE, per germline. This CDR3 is CASSSAVGFLAYNEQFF. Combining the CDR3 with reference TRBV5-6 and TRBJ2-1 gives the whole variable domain DAGVTQSPTHLIKTRGQQVTLRCSPKSGHDTVSWYQQALGQGPQFIFQYYEEEERQRGNFPDRFSGHQFPNYSSELNVNALLLGDSALYLCASSSAVGFLAYNEQFFGPGTRLTVL.

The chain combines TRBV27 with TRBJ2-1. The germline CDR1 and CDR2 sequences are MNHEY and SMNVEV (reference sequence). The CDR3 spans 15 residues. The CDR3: CASSLGQDTYNEQFF.

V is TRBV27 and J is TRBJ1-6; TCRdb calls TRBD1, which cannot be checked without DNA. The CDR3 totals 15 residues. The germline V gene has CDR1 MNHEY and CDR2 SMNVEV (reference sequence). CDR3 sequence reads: CASTKDRGQNSPLHF.

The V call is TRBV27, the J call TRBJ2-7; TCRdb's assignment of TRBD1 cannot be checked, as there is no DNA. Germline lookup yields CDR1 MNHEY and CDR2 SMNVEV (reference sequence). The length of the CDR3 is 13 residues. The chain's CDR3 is CASSLGAGREQYF.

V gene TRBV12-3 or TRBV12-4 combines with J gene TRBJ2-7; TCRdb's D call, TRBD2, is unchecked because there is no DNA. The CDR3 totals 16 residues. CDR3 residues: CASSFASGGIPYEQYF.

CDR3 residues: CASSYGWEEAQETQYF. The gene calls are TRBV6-6 and TRBJ2-5; no DNA is available, so the TRBD2 call from TCRdb remains unchecked. The CDR3 runs to 16 residues. Looked up from germline, CDR1 is MNHNY and CDR2 is SVGAGI (reference sequence).

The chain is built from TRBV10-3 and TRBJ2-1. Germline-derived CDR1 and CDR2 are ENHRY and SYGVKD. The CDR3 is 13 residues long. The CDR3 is CAISESSVEEQFF.

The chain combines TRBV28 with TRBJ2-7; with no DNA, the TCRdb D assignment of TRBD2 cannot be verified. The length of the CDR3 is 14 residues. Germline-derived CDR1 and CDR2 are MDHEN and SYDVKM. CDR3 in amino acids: CASSLTPVWHEQYF.

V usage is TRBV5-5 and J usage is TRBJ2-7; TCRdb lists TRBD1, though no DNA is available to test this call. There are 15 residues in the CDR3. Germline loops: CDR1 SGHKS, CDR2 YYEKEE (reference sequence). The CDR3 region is CASSGNPGPEYEQYF.

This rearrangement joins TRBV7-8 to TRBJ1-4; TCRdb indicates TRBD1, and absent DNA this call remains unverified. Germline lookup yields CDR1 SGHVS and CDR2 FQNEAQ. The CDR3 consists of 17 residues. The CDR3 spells CASSVSPGVGTNEKLFF.

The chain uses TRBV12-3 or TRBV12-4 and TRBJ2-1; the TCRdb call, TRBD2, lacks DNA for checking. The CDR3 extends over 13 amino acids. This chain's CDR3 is CASSLGLAGGIFF.

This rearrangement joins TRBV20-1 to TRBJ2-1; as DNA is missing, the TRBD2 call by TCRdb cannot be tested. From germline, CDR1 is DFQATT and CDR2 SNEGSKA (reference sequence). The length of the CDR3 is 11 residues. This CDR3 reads CSARTGLEQFF.

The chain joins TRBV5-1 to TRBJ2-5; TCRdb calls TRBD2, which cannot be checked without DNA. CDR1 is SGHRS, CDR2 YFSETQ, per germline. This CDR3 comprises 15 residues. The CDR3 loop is CASSLLSSGEETQYF.